These T cell receptor beta chains were read from a single sample in a study of OX40 agonist ivuxolimab in advanced cancers. Profiled with immunoSEQ multiplex PCR; TCRdb holds only in-frame clones, not every one. The sample yields just over 60,000 clones, 92% seen once. The source material was CD4+ or CD8+ T cells sorted from blood, sampled in a trial of the OX40 agonist ivuxolimab. Receptor source: an adult with an advanced solid tumor such as melanoma, head and neck, liver or kidney cancer. CDR3s include the opening cysteine and the closing phenylalanine or tryptophan. D genes are given only for firm matches. Clone sizes are given selectively: once, few, many, or a class where the clone is expanded.

CDR3 DNA | CDR3 protein | V gene | clone size | J gene | D gene
TGTGCCAGCAGCTTAGCGGACTCGCTGGCGGGTGAGCAGTTCTTC | CASSLADSLAGEQFF | TRBV7-3 | - | TRBJ2-1 | -
TGTGCCAGCAGCTTAAGTGACAGGGGGCGATACGGGCGAGAAAAACTGTTTTTT | CASSLSDRGRYGREKLFF | TRBV11-3 | - | TRBJ1-4 | TRBD1
TGCGCCAGCAGCTTTGGACAGGGGGCGGAAAAACTGTTTTTT | CASSFGQGAEKLFF | TRBV5-1 | - | TRBJ1-4 | TRBD1
TGCGCCAGCAATCGGGAGGGGGCTAGCGGAACAGATACGCAGTATTTT | CASNREGASGTDTQYF | TRBV4-1 | once | TRBJ2-3 | -
TGTGCCAGCAGCGGGGAGGGACAGGGGGATGAAGCTTTCTTT | CASSGEGQGDEAFF | TRBV5-6 | - | TRBJ1-1 | TRBD1
TGTGCCAGTAAGGCCCCAGGTAGCGAGATCTGGGACGAGCAGTACTTC | CASKAPGSEIWDEQYF | TRBV11-3 | - | TRBJ2-7 | -
TGTGCCAGCGAACGGAGGGGGCGCCTCTATGGCTACACCTTC | CASERRGRLYGYTF | TRBV5-4 | - | TRBJ1-2 | TRBD1
TGTGCCAGCAGCTTAGCCTTGGGAGGAGGGATTCAGTACTTC | CASSLALGGGIQYF | TRBV11-3 | once | TRBJ2-4 | -
TGTGCCACCAGCAGAGATCTCCAACACAGGTTGGGGAGCGGGGAGCTGTTTTTT | CATSRDLQHRLGSGELFF | TRBV15 | - | TRBJ2-2 | -
TGTGCCAGCAGCCTGACCCCTTCTAATGAAAAACTGTTTTTT | CASSLTPSNEKLFF | TRBV6-6 | - | TRBJ1-4 | -
TGTGCCAGTAGGCCCGCGGGGACAGCAAACTACGAGCAGTACTTC | CASRPAGTANYEQYF | TRBV19 | - | TRBJ2-7 | -
TGTGCCAGCAGAGACAGGGGGCTTGGAAACACCATATATTTT | CASRDRGLGNTIYF | TRBV6-6 | - | TRBJ1-3 | TRBD1
TGTGCCAGCCAAACCTTCGGGGTGGGCTCCTTCTACGAGCAGTACTTC | CASQTFGVGSFYEQYF | TRBV5-6 | - | TRBJ2-7 | -
TGTGCCAGCAGGGCAGGAGGCTTGGCCTTAGGGACCTTC | CASRAGGLALGTF | TRBV2 | - | TRBJ1-2 | -
TGTGCCAGCAGCCAAGGGGACAGGGAGGGTGACATTCAGTACTTC | CASSQGDREGDIQYF | TRBV4-2 | few | TRBJ2-4 | TRBD1
TGCGCCAGCAGCTGGGGGACAGGAATCTACGAGCAGTACTTC | CASSWGTGIYEQYF | TRBV5-1 | once | TRBJ2-7 | TRBD1
TGTGCCATAGGGACAGCCCATAGCAATCAGCCCCAGCATTTT | CAIGTAHSNQPQHF | TRBV10-3 | - | TRBJ1-5 | TRBD1
TGCAGCGTTGTAGGGACAGCCACTGAAGCTTTCTTT | CSVVGTATEAFF | TRBV29-1 | - | TRBJ1-1 | TRBD1
TGTGCCAGCAGCTTAGGATTAGGGCAGAGGACAGATACGCAGTATTTT | CASSLGLGQRTDTQYF | TRBV7-9 | - | TRBJ2-3 | -
TGTGCCAGCAGCTCCGACGGTGTCTACGAGCAGTACTTC | CASSSDGVYEQYF | TRBV5-4 | - | TRBJ2-7 | -
TGTGCCAGCATTCGCGCCGGGGGGACATTCGCACAATACGAGCAGTACTTC | CASIRAGGTFAQYEQYF | TRBV27 | - | TRBJ2-7 | -
TGTGCCAGCAGTTCCCCGACAGGGATGAACTATGGCTACACCTTC | CASSSPTGMNYGYTF | TRBV6-6 | - | TRBJ1-2 | TRBD1
TGTGCCAGCTCACCATGGGTCGGTAATGAAAAACTGTTTTTT | CASSPWVGNEKLFF | TRBV18 | once | TRBJ1-4 | -
TGTGCCAGCTCACTACCGGGGTCCTACAATGAGCAGTTCTTC | CASSLPGSYNEQFF | TRBV18 | once | TRBJ2-1 | -
TGTGCCAGTAGGGGCGGGGTCAGCTCCTACAATGAGCAGTTCTTC | CASRGGVSSYNEQFF | TRBV19 | - | TRBJ2-1 | -
TGTGCCAGCAGCTTGCGAGGGGGCCTCACGGGGACTGAAGCTTTCTTT | CASSLRGGLTGTEAFF | TRBV5-6 | - | TRBJ1-1 | TRBD1
TGCGCCAGCAGCCCGGGGGGGACAGGGACTATTGCAACTAATGAAAAACTGTTTTTT | CASSPGGTGTIATNEKLFF | TRBV5-1 | - | TRBJ1-4 | TRBD1
TGTGCCACCAGCAGAGGGGGGCAGGGGATCTCCGAGCAGTACTTC | CATSRGGQGISEQYF | TRBV15 | - | TRBJ2-7 | -
TGTGCCAGCTCACCCACACAGGGCTCTGGAAACACCATATATTTT | CASSPTQGSGNTIYF | TRBV18 | - | TRBJ1-3 | -
TGTGCCAGCAGTTACCCGGACATCGCCACCTACAATGAGCAGTTCTTC | CASSYPDIATYNEQFF | TRBV6-6 | - | TRBJ2-1 | -
TGTGCCAGCAGTCTGCAGGGGGCTGGGTATGGCTACACCTTC | CASSLQGAGYGYTF | TRBV28 | - | TRBJ1-2 | TRBD1
TGCGCCAGCAGCTTGGGGTCAAACACAGATACGCAGTATTTT | CASSLGSNTDTQYF | TRBV5-1 | - | TRBJ2-3 | -
TGTGCCAGTAGTCGGGGACAGGGTTACGAGCAGTACTTC | CASSRGQGYEQYF | TRBV19 | - | TRBJ2-7 | TRBD1
TGTGCCAGCAGCTTAGCGGGGGTCTCCAGGACAGATACGCAGTATTTT | CASSLAGVSRTDTQYF | TRBV7-6 | - | TRBJ2-3 | -
TGCGCCAGCAGTGATGACAGGGGATTGAGAAACACCGGGGAGCTGTTTTTT | CASSDDRGLRNTGELFF | TRBV10-1 | - | TRBJ2-2 | TRBD1
TGTGCCAGCTCATCATCGATAGACGAGCAGTACTTC | CASSSSIDEQYF | TRBV18 | - | TRBJ2-7 | -
TGTGCCAGCAGCTTAGAGATACGGGGACTCAACCCTAGCTCCTACAATGAGCAGTTCTTC | CASSLEIRGLNPSSYNEQFF | TRBV11-2 | - | TRBJ2-1 | -
TGCGCCAGCAGTGAGTCGAGGTCTAGCGGGAGGGACAATGAGCAGTTCTTC | CASSESRSSGRDNEQFF | TRBV10-1 | - | TRBJ2-1 | TRBD2
TGTGCCAGTAGTATAGGAACTGGGTCAACCGCCCATGAAGCTTTCTTT | CASSIGTGSTAHEAFF | TRBV19 | - | TRBJ1-1 | -
TGTGCCAGCAGTCCGCCCCCGGGACGGGTGCGAACTAATGAAAAACTGTTTTTT | CASSPPPGRVRTNEKLFF | TRBV27 | once | TRBJ1-4 | -
TGTGCCAGCAGCCAAGGTCGTCTGGAGACCCAGTACTTC | CASSQGRLETQYF | TRBV4-2 | - | TRBJ2-5 | -